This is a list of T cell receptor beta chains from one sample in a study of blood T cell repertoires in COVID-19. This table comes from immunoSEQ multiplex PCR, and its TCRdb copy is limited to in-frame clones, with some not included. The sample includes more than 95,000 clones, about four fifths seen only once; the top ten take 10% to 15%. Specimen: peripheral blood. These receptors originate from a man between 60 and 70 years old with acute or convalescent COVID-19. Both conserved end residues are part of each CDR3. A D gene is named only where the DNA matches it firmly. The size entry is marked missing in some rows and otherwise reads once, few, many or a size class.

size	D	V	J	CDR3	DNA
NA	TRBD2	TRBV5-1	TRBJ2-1	CASSLGGGSAYNEQFF	TGCGCCAGCAGCTTGGGGGGCGGGAGCGCCTACAATGAGCAGTTCTTC
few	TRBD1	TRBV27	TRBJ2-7	CASRTGQGGHEQYF	TGTGCCAGCAGGACTGGACAGGGGGGGCACGAGCAGTACTTC
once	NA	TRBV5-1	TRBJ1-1	CASSLSGWVNTEAFF	TGCGCCAGCAGCTTGTCAGGGTGGGTGAACACTGAAGCTTTCTTT
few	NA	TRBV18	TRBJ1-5	CASSPRARDNQPQHF	TGTGCCAGCTCACCACGGGCCAGGGACAATCAGCCCCAGCATTTT
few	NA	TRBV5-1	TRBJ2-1	CASAAQGTNNEQFF	TGCGCCAGCGCTGCCCAGGGTACCAACAATGAGCAGTTCTTC
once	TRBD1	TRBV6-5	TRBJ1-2	CASSPVRGLYGYTF	TGTGCCAGCAGCCCCGTCAGGGGGCTCTATGGCTACACCTTC
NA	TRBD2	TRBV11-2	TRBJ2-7	CASSSRLAGVYEQYF	TGTGCCAGCAGCTCGAGACTAGCGGGAGTCTACGAGCAGTACTTC
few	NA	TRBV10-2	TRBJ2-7	CASSVRTGRVEQYF	TGCGCCAGCAGTGTGAGGACAGGGAGGGTAGAGCAGTACTTC
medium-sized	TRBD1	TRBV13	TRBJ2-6	CASSFAQGAPGANVLTF	TGTGCCAGCAGCTTCGCACAGGGGGCGCCTGGGGCCAACGTCCTGACTTTC
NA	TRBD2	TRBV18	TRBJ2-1	CASSPPGLAYTYNEQFF	TGTGCCAGCTCACCACCGGGACTAGCTTACACCTACAATGAGCAGTTCTTC
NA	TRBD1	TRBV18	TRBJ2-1	CASSRQGARNEQFF	TGTGCCAGCTCACGACAGGGGGCGCGGAATGAGCAGTTCTTC
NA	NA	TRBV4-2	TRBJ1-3	CASSQNLQRDTIYF	TGTGCCAGCAGCCAGAATCTGCAGCGGGACACCATATATTTT
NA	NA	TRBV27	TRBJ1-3	CASRQWSSGNTIYF	TGTGCCAGCAGGCAGTGGAGCTCTGGAAACACCATATATTTT
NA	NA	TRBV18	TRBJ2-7	CASSPRRDAYEQYF	TGTGCCAGCTCACCACGGAGGGATGCGTACGAGCAGTACTTC
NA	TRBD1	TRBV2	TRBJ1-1	CASILQGATEAFF	TGTGCCAGCATCCTACAGGGGGCCACTGAAGCTTTCTTT
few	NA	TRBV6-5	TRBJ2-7	CASSPSWRPTYEQYF	TGTGCCAGCAGCCCCTCCTGGCGGCCGACCTACGAGCAGTACTTC
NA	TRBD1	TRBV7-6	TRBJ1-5	CASSPGQGASNQPQHF	TGTGCCAGCAGCCCGGGACAGGGGGCCAGCAATCAGCCCCAGCATTTT
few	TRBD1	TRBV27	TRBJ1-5	CASSSLGTGNQPQHF	TGTGCCAGCAGTTCCTTGGGGACAGGAAATCAGCCCCAGCATTTT
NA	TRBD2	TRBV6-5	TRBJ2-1	CASSPASGSYNEQFF	TGTGCCAGCAGTCCCGCTAGCGGGAGTTACAATGAGCAGTTCTTC